These 13 T cell receptor beta chains share one sample of origin, sequenced in a study of Graves' ophthalmopathy and Graves' hyperthyroidism. RNA transcripts yielded amplified TCR beta CDR3 regions. The first-round RT-PCR employed HTBI primers together with the Qiagen OneStep RT-PCR kit. A multiplex PCR was then performed as the second round. MiXCR, run by TCRdb on the multiplex PCR reads, gives a single entry per CDR3 protein. The sample includes about 500,000 distinct CDR3 sequences, roughly 40% of them seen just once. Sequenced: peripheral blood or thyroid tissue (not recorded which). Receptors originate from an adult man with Graves' hyperthyroidism.

This rearrangement joins TRBV29-1 to TRBJ1-4; no definite D call. The germline V gene has CDR1 SQVTM and CDR2 ANQGSEA. This CDR3 spans 14 amino acids. Trimming left V 5 bases short and J 1 base short, with 11 bases between. CDR3 in amino acids: CSVKGSGTNEKLFF. The CDR3 nucleotides read TGCAGCGTTAAGGGATCCGGAACTAATGAAAAACTGTTTTTT.

V gene TRBV4-1 combines with J gene TRBJ1-1, with D hard to call. V was cut by 8 bases and J by 7 bases, with 14 bases left in between. The CDR3 has 12 amino acids. CDR1 and CDR2 from the germline V gene are MGHRA and YSYEKL. Here the CDR3 reads CASGRRIGEAFF. The DNA of the CDR3 is TGCGCCAGCGGCCGGCGTATTGGTGAAGCTTTCTTT.

This chain uses TRBV9 with TRBJ1-1; possible D gene TRBD1, 5 bases. The V end lost 4 bases, the J end lost 5 bases, and 24 bases lay between the germline ends. The CDR3 has 17 amino acids. Germline CDR1 and CDR2: SGDLS and YYNGEE. The CDR3 DNA follows: TGTGCCAGCAGCTCGCCCGCCTGGGGGAGGGGAGGGACTGAAGCTTTCTTT. Translation gives CASSSPAWGRGGTEAFF. Variable domain in full (rest from reference TRBV9 and TRBJ1-1): DSGVTQTPKHLITATGQRVTLRCSPRSGDLSVYWYQQSLDQGLQFLIQYYNGEERAKGNILERFSAQQFPDLHSELNLSSLELGDSALYFCASSSPAWGRGGTEAFFGQGTRLTVV.

This clonotype was seen ten or more times. This chain connects TRBV6-1 to TRBJ2-7; tentatively, D is TRBD2 (6 bases). This CDR3 has 17 amino acids. Germline loops: CDR1 MNHNS, CDR2 SASEGT. Deletions cut 6 bases from V and 3 bases from J, with 24 bases between. The CDR3 region is CASRPRAGLTPSYEQYF. The CDR3 DNA follows: TGTGCCAGCAGACCCCGTGCGGGGCTAACTCCTAGCTACGAGCAGTACTTC.

The chain recombines TRBV5-1 with TRBJ1-2; TRBD1 is a possible D gene (5 bases). The germline V and J ends were trimmed by 1 base and 6 bases, with 16 bases remaining between them. In germline, CDR1 is SGHRS, CDR2 YFSETQ. The CDR3 sequence is 15 residues long. The CDR3 spells CASSLTAGPRDGYTF. The CDR3 DNA reads as TGCGCCAGCAGCTTGACGGCGGGGCCCCGGGATGGCTACACCTTC.

Of note for this clonotype: One base away lies a much larger clone, so this may be a sequencing read error. The chain recombines TRBV10-3 with TRBJ1-1; maybe TRBD1 (5 bases). This CDR3 is built from 13 residues. CDR1 and CDR2 from the germline V gene are ENHRY and SYGVKD. Trimming shortened V by 4 bases and J by 9 bases, and 15 bases separated the two germline ends. CDR3 in amino acids: CAISGTPSSKAFF. The CDR3 DNA reads TGTGCCATCAGTGGGACACCGAGCAGTAAAGCTTTCTTT.

This clonotype showed up many times. The genes are TRBV6-5 and TRBJ2-7; TRBD2 matches at 12 bases. The J segment lost 6 bases and the V segment lost 6 bases, leaving 6 bases of the junction unmatched. CDR1 is MNHEY, CDR2 SVGAGI, per germline. The CDR3 sequence is 14 residues long. CDR3 sequence reads: CASRKGLAGFEQYF. CDR3 coding DNA: TGTGCCAGCAGAAAGGGACTAGCGGGTTTCGAGCAGTACTTC.

The gene calls are TRBV4-2 and TRBJ2-5; 9 nucleotides line up with TRBD2. Germline V gene sequence: CDR1 LGHNA, CDR2 YNFKEQ. The V segment lost 0 bases and the J segment 1 base; nucleotides outside the gene matches: 9. This CDR3 spans 18 amino acids. CDR3 in amino acids: CASSQDLVLAGIQETQYF. Written as DNA, the CDR3 is TGTGCCAGCAGCCAAGATTTGGTTCTAGCGGGGATCCAAGAGACCCAGTACTTC.

Many counts were recorded for this clonotype. The V call is TRBV9, the J call TRBJ1-2; possible D gene TRBD1, 6 bases. The CDR3 has 14 residues. Trimming pared 4 bases from V and 4 bases from J, leaving 14 bases between. CDR1 and CDR2 (germline): SGDLS, YYNGEE. CDR3 protein: CASSPTGSVYGYTF. The CDR3 DNA is TGTGCCAGCAGCCCCACAGGGTCAGTCTATGGCTACACCTTC.

This clonotype was seen ten or more times. In DNA form, the CDR3 reads TGTGCTAGTGGTTTGAGGGTGGTCACTGAAGCTTTCTTT. This sequence encodes CASGLRVVTEAFF. V is TRBV12-5 and J is TRBJ1-1; no firm D call. V was cut by 2 bases and J by 4 bases, with 8 bases left in between. The CDR3 is 13 residues long. Germline values: CDR1 LGHNT, CDR2 FRNRAP. Supplemented by reference TRBV12-5 and TRBJ1-1, the full variable domain reads DARVTQTPRHKVTEMGQEVTMRCQPILGHNTVFWYRQTMMQGLELLAYFRNRAPLDDSGMPKDRFSAEMPDATLATLKIQPSEPRDSAVYFCASGLRVVTEAFFGQGTRLTVV.

This clonotype was observed a handful of times. The chain uses TRBV5-1 and TRBJ2-5, with TRBD1 matching 10 bases. Germline-derived CDR1 and CDR2 are SGHRS and YFSETQ. The CDR3 sequence is 17 residues long. Trimming took 4 bases from V and 0 from J; bases not matched to a gene: 9. CDR3 in amino acids: CASSRGFGTGDQETQYF. Here the CDR3 DNA reads TGCGCCAGCAGCCGAGGGTTTGGGACAGGGGACCAAGAGACCCAGTACTTC.

The genes are TRBV20-1 and TRBJ1-2; possibly TRBD1 for D (5 bases). Trimming pared 1 base from V and 0 bases from J, leaving 6 bases between. The germline CDR1 and CDR2 sequences are DFQATT and SNEGSKA (reference sequence). The CDR3 is 13 amino acids. CDR3 sequence (DNA): TGCAGTGCTAGAGGGGGCCCTAACTATGGCTACACCTTC. It specifies CSARGGPNYGYTF.

The chain recombines TRBV15 with TRBJ2-7; tentatively, D is TRBD2 (6 bases). The CDR3 sequence is 16 residues long. The V end was cut by 2 bases, the J end by 6 bases, with 20 bases between. Germline lookup yields CDR1 LNHNV and CDR2 YYDKDF (reference sequence). CDR3 sequence (DNA): TGTGCCACCAGCAGAACGGACGGCGGCCAGGGAGGCGAGCAGTACTTC. Its translation is CATSRTDGGQGGEQYF. The full variable domain, completed using reference TRBV15 and TRBJ2-7, is DAMVIQNPRYQVTQFGKPVTLSCSQTLNHNVMYWYQQKSSQAPKLLFHYYDKDFNNEADTPDNFQSRRPNTSFCFLDIRSPGLGDTAMYLCATSRTDGGQGGEQYFGPGTRLTVT.